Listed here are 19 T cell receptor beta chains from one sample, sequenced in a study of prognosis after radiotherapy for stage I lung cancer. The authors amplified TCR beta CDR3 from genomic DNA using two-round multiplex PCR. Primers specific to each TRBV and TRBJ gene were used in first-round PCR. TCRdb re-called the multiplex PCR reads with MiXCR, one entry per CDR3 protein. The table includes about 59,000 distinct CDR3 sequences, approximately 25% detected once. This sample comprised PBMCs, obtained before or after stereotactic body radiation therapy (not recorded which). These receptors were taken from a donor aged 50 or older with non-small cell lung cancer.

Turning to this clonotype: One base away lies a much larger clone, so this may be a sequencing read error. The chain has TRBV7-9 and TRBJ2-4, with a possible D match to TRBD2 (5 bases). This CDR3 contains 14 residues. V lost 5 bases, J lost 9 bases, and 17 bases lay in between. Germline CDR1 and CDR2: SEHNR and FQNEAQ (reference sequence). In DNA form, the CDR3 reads TGTGCCAGCAGCGCGCGACGGGGTAACGGCATTCAGTACTTC. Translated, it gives CASSARRGNGIQYF.

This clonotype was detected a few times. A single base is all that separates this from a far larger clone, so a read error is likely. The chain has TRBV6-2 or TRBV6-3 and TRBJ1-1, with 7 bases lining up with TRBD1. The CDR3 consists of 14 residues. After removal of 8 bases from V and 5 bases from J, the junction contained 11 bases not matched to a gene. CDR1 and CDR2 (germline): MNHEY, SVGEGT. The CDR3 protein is CASGDYRGLTEAFF. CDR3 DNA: TGTGCCAGCGGAGACTACAGGGGTCTGACTGAAGCTTTCTTT.

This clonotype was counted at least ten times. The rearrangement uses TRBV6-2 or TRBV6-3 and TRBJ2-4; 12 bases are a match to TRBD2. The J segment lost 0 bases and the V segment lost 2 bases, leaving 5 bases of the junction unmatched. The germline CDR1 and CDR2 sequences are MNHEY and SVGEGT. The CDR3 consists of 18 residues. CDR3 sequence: CASSYPTLAGGAKNIQYF. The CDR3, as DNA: TGTGCCAGCAGTTACCCAACACTAGCGGGGGGAGCCAAAAACATTCAGTACTTC.

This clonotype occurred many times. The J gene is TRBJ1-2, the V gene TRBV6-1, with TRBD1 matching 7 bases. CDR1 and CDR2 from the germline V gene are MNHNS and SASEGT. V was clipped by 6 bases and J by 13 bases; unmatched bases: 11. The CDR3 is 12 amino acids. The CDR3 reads CASRTRDSWSTF. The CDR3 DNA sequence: TGTGCCAGCAGGACCCGGGACAGCTGGTCCACCTTC.

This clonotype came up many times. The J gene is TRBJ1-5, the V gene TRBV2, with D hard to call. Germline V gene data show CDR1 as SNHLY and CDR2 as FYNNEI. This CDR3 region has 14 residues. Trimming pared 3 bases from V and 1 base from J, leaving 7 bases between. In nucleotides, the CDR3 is TGTGCCAGCAGTGAGATGGTAAGCAATCAGCCCCAGCATTTT. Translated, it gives CASSEMVSNQPQHF.

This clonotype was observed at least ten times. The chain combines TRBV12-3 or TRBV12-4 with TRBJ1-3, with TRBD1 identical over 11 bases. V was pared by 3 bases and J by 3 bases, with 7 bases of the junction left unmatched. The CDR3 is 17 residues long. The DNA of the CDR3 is TGTGCCAGCAGTTTTCTCAGGACAGGGGGCGGTGGAAACACCATATATTTT. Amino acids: CASSFLRTGGGGNTIYF.

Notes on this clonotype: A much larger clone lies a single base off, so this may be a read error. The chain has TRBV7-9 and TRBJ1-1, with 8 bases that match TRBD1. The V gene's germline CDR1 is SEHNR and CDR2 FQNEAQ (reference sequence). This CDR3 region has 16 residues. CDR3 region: CANSLVSGGSFAEAFF. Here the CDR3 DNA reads TGTGCCAACAGCCTAGTCTCAGGGGGCTCGTTCGCTGAAGCTTTCTTT.

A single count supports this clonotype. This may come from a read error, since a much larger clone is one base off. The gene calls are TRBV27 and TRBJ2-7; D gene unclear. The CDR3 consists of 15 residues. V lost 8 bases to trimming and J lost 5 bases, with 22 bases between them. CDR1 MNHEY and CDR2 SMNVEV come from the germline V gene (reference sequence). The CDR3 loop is CASGPRTPLRHEQYF. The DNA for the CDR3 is TGTGCCAGCGGTCCCCGGACCCCATTAAGGCACGAGCAGTACTTC.

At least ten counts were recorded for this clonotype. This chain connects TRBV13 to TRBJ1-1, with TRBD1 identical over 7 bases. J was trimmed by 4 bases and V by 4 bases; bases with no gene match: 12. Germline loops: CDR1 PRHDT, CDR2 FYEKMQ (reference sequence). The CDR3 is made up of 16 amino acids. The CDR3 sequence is CASSSSFRQGGTEAFF. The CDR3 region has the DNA TGTGCCAGCAGCTCCTCTTTTCGTCAGGGGGGCACTGAAGCTTTCTTT.

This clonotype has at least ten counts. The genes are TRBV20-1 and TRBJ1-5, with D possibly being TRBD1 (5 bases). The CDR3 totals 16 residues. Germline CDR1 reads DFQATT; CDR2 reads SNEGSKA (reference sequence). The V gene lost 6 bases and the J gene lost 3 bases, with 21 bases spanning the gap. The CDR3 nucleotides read TGCAGTGCCCCGGCTTGGGGGAAGGGGCTCAATCAGCCCCAGCATTTT. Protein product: CSAPAWGKGLNQPQHF.

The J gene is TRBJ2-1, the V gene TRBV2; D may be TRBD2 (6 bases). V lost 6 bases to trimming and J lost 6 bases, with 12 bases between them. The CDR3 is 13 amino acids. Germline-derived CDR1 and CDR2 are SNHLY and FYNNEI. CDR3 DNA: TGTGCCAGCAGGTTGGGACTCTTCAATGAGCAGTTCTTC. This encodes CASRLGLFNEQFF.

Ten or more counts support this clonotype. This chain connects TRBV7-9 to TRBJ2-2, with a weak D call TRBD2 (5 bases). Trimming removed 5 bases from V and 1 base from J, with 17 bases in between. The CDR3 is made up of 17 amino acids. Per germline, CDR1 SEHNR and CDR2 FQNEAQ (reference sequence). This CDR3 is CASSTLGGNLNTGELFF. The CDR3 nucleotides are TGTGCCAGCAGCACTCTCGGAGGCAATCTGAACACCGGGGAGCTGTTTTTT. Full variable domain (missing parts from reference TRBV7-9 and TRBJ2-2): DTGVSQNPRHKITKRGQNVTFRCDPISEHNRLYWYRQTLGQGPEFLTYFQNEAQLEKSRLLSDRFSAERPKGSFSTLEIQRTEQGDSAMYLCASSTLGGNLNTGELFFGEGSRLTVL.

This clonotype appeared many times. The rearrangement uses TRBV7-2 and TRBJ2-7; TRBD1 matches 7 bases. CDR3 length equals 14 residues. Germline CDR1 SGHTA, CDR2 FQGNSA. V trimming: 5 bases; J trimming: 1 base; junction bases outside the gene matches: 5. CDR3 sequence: CASSHRDRSYEQYF. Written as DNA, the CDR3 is TGTGCCAGCAGCCACCGGGACAGATCCTACGAGCAGTACTTC. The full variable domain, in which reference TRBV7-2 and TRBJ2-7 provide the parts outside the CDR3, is GAGVSQSPSNKVTEKGKDVELRCDPISGHTALYWYRQSLGQGLEFLIYFQGNSAPDKSGLPSDRFSAERTGGSVSTLTIQRTQQEDSAVYLCASSHRDRSYEQYFGPGTRLTVT.

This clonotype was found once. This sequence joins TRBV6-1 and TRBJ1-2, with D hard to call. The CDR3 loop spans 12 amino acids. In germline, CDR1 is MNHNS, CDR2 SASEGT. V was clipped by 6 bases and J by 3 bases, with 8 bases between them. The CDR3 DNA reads TGTGCCAGCAGCCCGGGATACTATGGCTACACCTTC. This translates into CASSPGYYGYTF.

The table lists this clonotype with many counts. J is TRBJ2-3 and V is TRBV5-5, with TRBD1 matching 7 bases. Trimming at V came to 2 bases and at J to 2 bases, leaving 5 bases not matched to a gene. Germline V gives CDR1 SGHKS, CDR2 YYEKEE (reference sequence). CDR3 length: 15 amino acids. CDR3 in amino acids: CASSFGTVTTDTQYF. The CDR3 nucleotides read TGTGCCAGCAGCTTTGGGACAGTAACCACAGATACGCAGTATTTT.

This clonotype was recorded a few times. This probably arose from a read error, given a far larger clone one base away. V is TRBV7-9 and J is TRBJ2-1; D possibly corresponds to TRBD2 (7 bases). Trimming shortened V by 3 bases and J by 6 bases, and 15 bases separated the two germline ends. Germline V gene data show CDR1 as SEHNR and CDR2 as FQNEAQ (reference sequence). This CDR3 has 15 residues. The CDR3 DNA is TGTGCCAGCAGCTTCGTCGGGGGGCGCGTCAATGAGCAGTTCTTC. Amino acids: CASSFVGGRVNEQFF.

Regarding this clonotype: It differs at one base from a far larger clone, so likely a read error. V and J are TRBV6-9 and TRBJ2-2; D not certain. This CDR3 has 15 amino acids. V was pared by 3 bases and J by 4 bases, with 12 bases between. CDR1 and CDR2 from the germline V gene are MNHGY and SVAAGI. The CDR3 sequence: CASSYGLPTTGELFF. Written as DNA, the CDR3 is TGTGCCAGCAGTTACGGCCTGCCCACCACCGGGGAGCTGTTTTTT.

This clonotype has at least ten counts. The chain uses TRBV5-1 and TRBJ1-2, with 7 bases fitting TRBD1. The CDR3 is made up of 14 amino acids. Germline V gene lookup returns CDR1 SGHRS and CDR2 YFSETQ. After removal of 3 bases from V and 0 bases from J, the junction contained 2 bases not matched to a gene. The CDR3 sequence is CASSSTGSNYGYTF. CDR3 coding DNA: TGCGCCAGCAGCTCGACAGGGTCTAACTATGGCTACACCTTC. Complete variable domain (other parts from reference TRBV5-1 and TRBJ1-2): KAGVTQTPRYLIKTRGQQVTLSCSPISGHRSVSWYQQTPGQGLQFLFEYFSETQRNKGNFPGRFSGRQFSNSRSEMNVSTLELGDSALYLCASSSTGSNYGYTFGSGTRLTVV.

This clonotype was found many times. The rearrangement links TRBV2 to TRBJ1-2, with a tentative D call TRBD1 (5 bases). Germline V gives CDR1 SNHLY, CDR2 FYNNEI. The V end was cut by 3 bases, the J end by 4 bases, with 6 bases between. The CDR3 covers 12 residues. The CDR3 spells CASSDRVYGYTF. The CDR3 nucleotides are TGTGCCAGCAGTGACAGGGTCTATGGCTACACCTTC.